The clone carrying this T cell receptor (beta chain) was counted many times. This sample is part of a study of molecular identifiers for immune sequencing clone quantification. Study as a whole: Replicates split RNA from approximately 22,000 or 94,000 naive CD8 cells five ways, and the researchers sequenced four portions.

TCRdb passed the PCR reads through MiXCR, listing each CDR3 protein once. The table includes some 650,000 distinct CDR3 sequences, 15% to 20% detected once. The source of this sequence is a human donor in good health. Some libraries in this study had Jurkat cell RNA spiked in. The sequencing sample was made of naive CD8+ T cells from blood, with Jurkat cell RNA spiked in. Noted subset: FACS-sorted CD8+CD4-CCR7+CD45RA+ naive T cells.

The DNA of the CDR3 is TGCGCCAGCAGCCCCCGGACGGTGACAGCTAACTATGGCTACACCTTC. This sequence encodes CASSPRTVTANYGYTF. The genes are TRBV4-1 and TRBJ1-2; the D gene is possibly TRBD1 (5 bases). V lost 4 bases to trimming and J lost 0 bases, with 15 bases between them. The germline CDR1 and CDR2 sequences are MGHRA and YSYEKL. This CDR3 comprises 16 residues.